This passage covers 10 T cell receptor beta chains from one sample sequenced in a study of a mutant IDH1 vaccine in newly diagnosed glioma. What these receptors recognize is not known. Time point noted: week 23, last vaccination. Topical imiquimod accompanied each vaccine dose, which consisted of 300 ug of mutant IDH1 20-mer peptide. Sequencing was performed with immunoSEQ multiplex PCR; in TCRdb, only in-frame clones are kept and a portion is missing. Among approximately 57,000 clones, about 81% were seen once, and the ten largest hold about 8.1%. The specimen comprised PBMCs, sampled from a glioma patient whose treatment included an IDH1 peptide vaccine. The receptors were sampled from a woman between 35 and 50 years old with glioma. Some clones in this sample may be carry-over from other donors' samples.

The chain joins TRBV11-2 to TRBJ2-7; 7 positions agree with TRBD1. Looked up from germline, CDR1 is SGHAT and CDR2 is FQNNGV. The junction had 4 bases not matched to a gene; V was cut back by 0 bases and J by 2 bases. CDR3 length: 15 residues. DNA for the CDR3: TGTGCCAGCAGCTTAGATGGGGACAGAGCCTACGAGCAGTACTTC. As protein: CASSLDGDRAYEQYF.

On this clone: One end of the junction fails to match germline, which may point to a read error. The chain has TRBV2 and TRBJ2-5, with 8 positions matching TRBD2. CDR1 SNHLY and CDR2 FYNNEI come from the germline V gene. This CDR3 region has 16 residues. Here the CDR3 reads CASSVAGLGYQEPQYF. The CDR3 DNA reads TGTGCCAGCAGTGTCGCGGGACTAGGATACCAAGAGCCCCAGTACTTC.

The V gene is TRBV10-1, the J gene TRBJ2-1, with D hard to call. The V and J ends lost 5 bases and 4 bases respectively, with 9 bases between them. CDR3 length: 13 residues. Germline CDR1 reads WNHNN; CDR2 reads SYGVQD (reference sequence). As DNA, the CDR3 is TGCGCCAGCAGTAAGGGCCAATACAATGAGCAGTTCTTC. Encoded protein: CASSKGQYNEQFF.

V is TRBV5-1 and J is TRBJ1-1, with TRBD1 as a possible D gene (5 bases). CDR3 length: 16 amino acids. Germline V gene lookup returns CDR1 SGHRS and CDR2 YFSETQ. Trimming took off 1 base at V and 0 bases at J, with 13 bases between the two ends. CDR3: CASSLSVGGMNTEAFF. Here the CDR3 DNA reads TGCGCCAGCAGCTTGTCAGTTGGGGGGATGAACACTGAAGCTTTCTTT.

The chain carries TRBV29-1 and TRBJ1-2; possible D gene TRBD1, 6 bases. Germline assignment: CDR1 SQVTM and CDR2 ANQGSEA. The CDR3 consists of 14 residues. The V gene lost 6 bases and the J gene lost 6 bases, with 20 bases spanning the gap. The chain's CDR3 is CSVAEGYRADGYTF. In DNA, the CDR3 is TGCAGCGTGGCCGAGGGGTACAGGGCCGATGGCTACACCTTC.

This clone was counted a single time. This chain uses TRBV4-1 with TRBJ1-2, with D maybe TRBD1 (6 bases). Looked up from germline, CDR1 is MGHRA and CDR2 is YSYEKL. Trimming left V 5 bases short and J 6 bases short, with 13 bases between. This CDR3 is built from 13 residues. The CDR3 spells CASSFPGTNGYTF. The CDR3 bases are TGCGCCAGCAGCTTCCCCGGGACAAATGGCTACACCTTC.

This clone was counted a few times. V usage is TRBV15 and J usage is TRBJ1-1; possible D gene TRBD1, 5 bases. Germline-derived CDR1 and CDR2 are LNHNV and YYDKDF (reference sequence). The V gene lost 6 bases and the J gene lost 0 bases, with 8 bases spanning the gap. CDR3 size: 13 residues. The CDR3 sequence: CATRGHMNTEAFF. Here the CDR3 DNA reads TGTGCCACCAGAGGACACATGAACACTGAAGCTTTCTTT.

To note about this clone: Its ends do not fully match the called genes, so a read error is possible. V is TRBV29-1 and J is TRBJ1-2; the D is unclear. The CDR3 is 13 amino acids. Germline V gives CDR1 SQVTM, CDR2 ANQGSEA. CDR3 DNA sequence: TGCAGCATTGAAACCCGTCTCCCCTATGGCTACACCTTC. Residues: CSIETRLPYGYTF.

This clone showed up just a few times. The chain combines TRBV6-5 with TRBJ1-1; D not certain. The CDR3 has 15 amino acids. CDR1 MNHEY and CDR2 SVGAGI come from the germline V gene. The germline V and J ends were trimmed by 5 bases and 4 bases, with 17 bases remaining between them. CDR3 DNA sequence: TGTGCCAGCAGTACCCCCCGCAGAGGCAGCACTGAAGCTTTCTTT. It encodes CASSTPRRGSTEAFF.

The chain has TRBV5-1 and TRBJ2-7, with a tentative D call TRBD2 (6 bases). CDR3 length equals 11 residues. In germline, CDR1 is SGHRS, CDR2 YFSETQ. Deletions cut 5 bases from V and 4 bases from J, with 7 bases between. The CDR3 sequence is CASRRGYEQYF. DNA of the CDR3: TGCGCCAGCAGACGGGGGTACGAGCAGTACTTC.